The 15 T cell receptor beta chains in this list originate from one sample, sequenced in a study of blood T cell repertoires in COVID-19 (TCRdb year 2020). The library was prepared using the immunoSEQ multiplex PCR assay. The source is immuneACCESS, and TCRdb retained only in-frame sequences with V and J called. Part of the clones is not carried over; for the studies checked, unresolved V genes explain less than half of this, and the remainder is unexplained. Counted in this sample were tens of thousands of clones; 75% to 90% of them appeared once. The leading ten clones occupy 25% to 30% of the sample. The material sequenced was peripheral blood. These receptors came from a human donor in a cohort sampled during active COVID-19.

J is TRBJ1-1 and V is TRBV4-1; 9 nucleotides agree with TRBD1. This CDR3 comprises 15 residues. Germline V lookup: CDR1 MGHRA, CDR2 YSYEKL. The J segment lost 2 bases and the V segment lost 4 bases, leaving 5 bases of the junction unmatched. The CDR3 is CASSLWDRANTEAFF. The CDR3 DNA is TGCGCCAGCAGCCTCTGGGACAGGGCTAACACTGAAGCTTTCTTT.

The chain employs TRBV19 and TRBJ1-2; 7 bases are shared with TRBD1. Germline V gene lookup returns CDR1 LNHDA and CDR2 SQIVND (reference sequence). The CDR3 contains 15 residues. Germline trimming cut 6 bases from V and 6 bases from J; bases unmatched to any gene: 13. CDR3 nucleotide sequence: TGTGCCAGTAGGAGGCACCGGGCCACAGGGGATGGCTACACCTTC. Its translation is CASRRHRATGDGYTF.

The CDR3 region is CASSGGQLNTGELFF. CDR3 sequence (DNA): TGTGCCAGCAGCGGGGGACAGCTAAACACCGGGGAGCTGTTTTTT. The chain employs TRBV5-8 and TRBJ2-2; 7 nucleotides line up with TRBD1. In germline, CDR1 is SGHTS, CDR2 YDEGEE. J gave up 2 bases and V 4 bases, and 5 bases lay outside the gene matches. The CDR3 extends over 15 amino acids.

This clone was seen a single time. This chain uses TRBV4-2 with TRBJ1-1; D gene unclear. The CDR3 is 13 residues long. V lost 1 base, J lost 1 base, and 4 bases lay in between. CDR1 and CDR2 (germline): LGHNA, YNFKEQ. This CDR3 reads CASSQVQNTEAFF. As DNA, the CDR3 is TGTGCCAGCAGCCAAGTCCAGAACACTGAAGCTTTCTTT.

The CDR3 sequence is CASSLGGGGGDSNQPQHF. The DNA for the CDR3 is TGTGCCAGCAGCTTGGGAGGGGGGGGAGGCGATAGCAATCAGCCCCAGCATTTT. The chain recombines TRBV5-6 with TRBJ1-5; possible D gene TRBD1, 6 bases. Germline lookup yields CDR1 SGHDT and CDR2 YYEEEE. Trimming removed 0 bases at V and 0 bases at J, with 16 bases between. CDR3 length: 18 residues.

This rearrangement joins TRBV5-1 to TRBJ2-1; 7 bases match TRBD1. V lost 2 bases and J lost 6; bases outside the gene matches: 5. Germline CDR1 SGHRS, CDR2 YFSETQ. This CDR3 spans 14 amino acids. Here the CDR3 reads CASSFDRVFNEQFF. As DNA, the CDR3 is TGCGCCAGCAGCTTCGACAGGGTTTTCAATGAGCAGTTCTTC.

The rearrangement joins TRBV2 to TRBJ1-1; weak D call: TRBD1 (5 bases). The germline gives CDR1 SNHLY, CDR2 FYNNEI. Between the trimmed V and J ends, which lost 2 bases and 1 base, there was a span of 8 bases. The CDR3 runs 14 residues. The CDR3 coding sequence is TGTGCCAGCAGTGAATCGACAGAGAACACTGAAGCTTTCTTT. The encoded protein is CASSESTENTEAFF.

The rearrangement links TRBV9 to TRBJ2-2; the match to TRBD2 covers 8 bases. Germline V gene lookup returns CDR1 SGDLS and CDR2 YYNGEE. The CDR3 has 16 residues. V lost 0 bases, J lost 6 bases, and 7 bases stayed unmatched. The CDR3 here is CASSVGAGDRAGELFF. The CDR3 region has the DNA TGTGCCAGCAGCGTAGGAGCGGGGGATCGGGCCGGGGAGCTGTTTTTT.

The V gene is TRBV6-5, the J gene TRBJ1-1, with D tentatively TRBD1 (5 bases). Germline V CDR1 and CDR2: MNHEY, SVGAGI. The CDR3 runs 14 residues. The V end was cut by 3 bases, the J end by 0 bases, with 8 bases between. In DNA, the CDR3 is TGTGCCAGCAGTTATGGCAGGGTGAACACTGAAGCTTTCTTT. This gives the protein CASSYGRVNTEAFF.

The rearrangement links TRBV18 to TRBJ1-5; tentative D call: TRBD1 (5 bases). The germline V gene has CDR1 KGHSH and CDR2 LQKENI. V lost 0 bases, J lost 0 bases, and 9 bases lay in between. This CDR3 contains 16 residues. The CDR3: CASSPPGGASNQPQHF. CDR3 sequence (DNA): TGTGCCAGCTCACCACCGGGAGGGGCTAGCAATCAGCCCCAGCATTTT.

The gene calls are TRBV19 and TRBJ2-3, with 8 bases fitting TRBD1. Per the germline V gene, CDR1 is LNHDA and CDR2 is SQIVND (reference sequence). The CDR3 is 13 amino acids. V shed 11 bases and J 5 bases; nucleotides not matched to a gene: 9. CDR3: CACQGAMGDTQYF. The CDR3 DNA reads as TGTGCCTGTCAGGGGGCGATGGGAGATACGCAGTATTTT.

The rearrangement uses TRBV5-1 and TRBJ2-5; 7 bases agree with TRBD1. CDR1 and CDR2 (germline): SGHRS, YFSETQ. The CDR3 loop spans 15 amino acids. V shed 2 bases, J shed 2 bases, and the junction held 6 bases outside the gene matches. CDR3 bases: TGCGCCAGCAGCTTCACCGGGACAGTACAAGAGACCCAGTACTTC. Amino acids: CASSFTGTVQETQYF.

This clone has only a few counts. J is TRBJ2-2 and V is TRBV28, with TRBD2 as a possible D gene (5 bases). The CDR3 is 16 residues long. Deletions cut 5 bases from V and 0 bases from J, with 13 bases between. Germline V gene lookup returns CDR1 MDHEN and CDR2 SYDVKM. The CDR3 reads CASSGPGLTNTGELFF. In DNA, the CDR3 is TGTGCCAGCAGTGGCCCCGGACTTACGAACACCGGGGAGCTGTTTTTT.

The chain joins TRBV4-1 to TRBJ1-1; tentatively, D is TRBD1 (5 bases). The CDR3 is made up of 14 amino acids. Trimming removed 4 bases from V and 1 base from J, with 10 bases in between. Germline CDR1 is MGHRA and CDR2 is YSYEKL. The CDR3 is CASSPRGGNTEAFF. The CDR3 nucleotides read TGCGCCAGCAGCCCCCGGGGGGGGAACACTGAAGCTTTCTTT.

This chain connects TRBV27 to TRBJ1-2; 7 bases line up with TRBD1. V lost 6 bases, J lost 2 bases, and 3 bases stayed unmatched. The germline gives CDR1 MNHEY, CDR2 SMNVEV (reference sequence). This CDR3 spans 13 amino acids. CDR3 nucleotide sequence: TGTGCCAGCAGAGAACAGGGGAACTATGGCTACACCTTC. Translating gives CASREQGNYGYTF.